Detailed here is one T cell receptor (beta chain). The antigen is not known. This specimen belongs to a study of CD8 T cells in ankylosing spondylitis. Study-wide points: Researchers report that disease-linked clones proved CD8+ and relatively rare in peripheral blood.

Trimming took 0 bases from V and 6 from J; bases not matched to a gene: 5. This CDR3 region has 14 residues. Germline V CDR1 and CDR2: DFQATT, SNEGSKA (reference sequence). TCRdb called the 5' RACE reads again in MiXCR, with one record for every CDR3 protein. Here the sample spans 30,000 to 45,000 distinct CDR3 sequences, more than 15% being singletons. The sequence was collected from a male donor with ankylosing spondylitis or in good health (not recorded which). The sample was blood. This sequence joins TRBV20-1 and TRBJ2-4, with 7 bases fitting TRBD2. The CDR3 DNA follows: TGCAGTGCTAGAGAGCGGGAGTCAGGAAACATTCAGTACTTC. Protein product: CSARERESGNIQYF.